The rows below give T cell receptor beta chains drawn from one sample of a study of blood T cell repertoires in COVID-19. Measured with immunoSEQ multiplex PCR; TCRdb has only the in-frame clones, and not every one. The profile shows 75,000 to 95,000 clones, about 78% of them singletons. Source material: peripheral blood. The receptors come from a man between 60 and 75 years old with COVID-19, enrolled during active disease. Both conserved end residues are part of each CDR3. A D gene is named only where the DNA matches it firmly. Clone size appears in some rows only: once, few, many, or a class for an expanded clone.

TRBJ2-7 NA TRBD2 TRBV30 TGTGCCTGGAGTCAACTAGCGGGGTCCTACGAGCAGTACTTC CAWSQLAGSYEQYF
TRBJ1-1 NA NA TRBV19 TGTGCCAGTAGTAGTAGGTTATTGGCGGAGGCGGGAGGCACTGAAGCTTTCTTT CASSSRLLAEAGGTEAFF
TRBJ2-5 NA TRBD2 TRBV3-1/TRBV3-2 TGTGCCAGCAGCCAAGGGACTAGCGGGAGTGGCGAGACCCAGTACTTC CASSQGTSGSGETQYF
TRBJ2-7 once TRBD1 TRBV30 TGTGCCTGGAGGGACCGAGGGGGCACGGACGAGCAGTACTTC CAWRDRGGTDEQYF
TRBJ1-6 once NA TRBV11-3 TGTGCCAGCAGCTTAGTAAGGGGGATGTCACCCCTCCACTTT CASSLVRGMSPLHF
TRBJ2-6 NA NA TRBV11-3 TGTGCCAGCGCCCAGGGAGCCAACGTCCTGACTTTC CASAQGANVLTF
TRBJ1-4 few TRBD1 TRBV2 TGTGCCAGCAGTGGTCAGGGGGCGCGTGAAAAACTGTTTTTT CASSGQGAREKLFF
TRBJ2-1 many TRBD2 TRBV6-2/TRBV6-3 TGTGCCAGCAGCAAGCGGGGAAACAATGAGCAGTTCTTC CASSKRGNNEQFF
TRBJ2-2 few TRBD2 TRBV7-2 TGTGCCAGCAGCGCGAAGGGTAAGCGGGAGGCGACCGGGGAGCTGTTTTTT CASSAKGKREATGELFF
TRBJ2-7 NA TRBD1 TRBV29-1 TGCAGCGTTGATTCCGGGACAGGGACAGAGCAGTACTTC CSVDSGTGTEQYF
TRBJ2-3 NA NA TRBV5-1 TGCGCCAGCACCGCGTCGTGGACAACTAGCACAGATACGCAGTATTTT CASTASWTTSTDTQYF
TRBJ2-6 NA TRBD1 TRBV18 TGTGCCAGCTCACGACAGGGGAACGGGGCCAACGTCCTGACTTTC CASSRQGNGANVLTF
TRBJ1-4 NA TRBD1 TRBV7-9 TGTGCCAGCAGCGGGGAGCAACAGGGGACTCATGAAAAACTGTTTTTT CASSGEQQGTHEKLFF
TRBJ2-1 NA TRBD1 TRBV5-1 TGCGCCAGCAGCCGATTCGGACAGGGCATAGATGAGCAGTTCTTC CASSRFGQGIDEQFF
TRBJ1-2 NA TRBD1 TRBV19 TGTGCCAGTAGTATAGGGACAGGGGGCGCGAGGGGCTACACCTTC CASSIGTGGARGYTF
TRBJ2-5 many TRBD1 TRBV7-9 TGTGCCAGCAGCGTGCCGGGACAGCAAGAGACCCAGTACTTC CASSVPGQQETQYF
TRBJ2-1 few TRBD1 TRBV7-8 TGTGCCAGCAGCTTAAACAGGGGGCATGAATATGAGCAGTTCTTC CASSLNRGHEYEQFF
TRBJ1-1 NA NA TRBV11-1 TGTGCCAGCAGCTTGAGGGAGGCGTTTACCGAAGCTTTCTTT CASSLREAFTEAFF
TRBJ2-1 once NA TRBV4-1 TGCGCCAGCAGCCCGGGTCCTCCAGACAATGAGCAGTTCTTC CASSPGPPDNEQFF
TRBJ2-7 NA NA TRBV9 TGTGCCAGCAGCGTAGGAACAGAAATGGTCTCCTACGAGCAGTACTTC CASSVGTEMVSYEQYF
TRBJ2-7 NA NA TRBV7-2 TGTGCCAGCAGCTTAGACCCCGGGACATCTTACGAGCAGTACTTC CASSLDPGTSYEQYF
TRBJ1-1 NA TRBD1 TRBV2 TGTGCCAGCAGAGGGACAGGTTTGGTTTCTGAAGCTTTCTTT CASRGTGLVSEAFF
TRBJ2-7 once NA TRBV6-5 TGTGCCAGCAGTCGAAGCGGGTCCTACGAGCAGTACTTC CASSRSGSYEQYF
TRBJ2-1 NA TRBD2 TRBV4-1 TGCGCCAGCAGCCAAGAAGGACTAGCGGGACGGGTTGAGCAGTTCTTC CASSQEGLAGRVEQFF
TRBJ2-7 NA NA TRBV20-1 TGCAGTGCTAGTCGGTTCTACCCCTCCTACGAGCAGTACTTC CSASRFYPSYEQYF
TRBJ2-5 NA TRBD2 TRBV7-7 TGTGCTAGCGGCCTAGCGGGGGGTGGAGAGACCCAGTACTTC CASGLAGGGETQYF
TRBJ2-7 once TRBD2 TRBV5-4 TGTGCCAGCAGCCGGAGCGGGAGAGTTGGCTACGAGCAGTACTTC CASSRSGRVGYEQYF
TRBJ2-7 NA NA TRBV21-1 TGTGCCAGCGGTCGGGGATACGAGCAGTACTTC CASGRGYEQYF
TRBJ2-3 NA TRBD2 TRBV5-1 TGCGCCAGCAGCTTGTGGGGGGGTTCCGCAGATACGCAGTATTTT CASSLWGGSADTQYF
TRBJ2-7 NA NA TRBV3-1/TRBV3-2 TGTGCCAGCAGCCAAGATCAGAACTACGAGCAGTACTTC CASSQDQNYEQYF
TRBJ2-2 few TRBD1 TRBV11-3 TGTGCCAGCAGCTCCGTGGGACAGGGGGCCGGGGAGCTGTTTTTT CASSSVGQGAGELFF
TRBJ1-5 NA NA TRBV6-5 TGTGCCAGCAGTTACCGGTCCGAGGGGCCCCAGCATTTT CASSYRSEGPQHF
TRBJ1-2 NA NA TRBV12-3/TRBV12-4 TGTGCCAGCAGTTTAGGTGAGGGCGGCTACACCTTC CASSLGEGGYTF
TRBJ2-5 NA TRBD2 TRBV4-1 TGCGCCAGCAGCCAAGGGCCCGGGGGGCGGGGGGAACCCCGCTGGACCCAGTACTTC CASSQGPGGRGEPRWTQYF
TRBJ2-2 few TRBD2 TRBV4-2 TGTGCCAGCAGCCAAAATAGCGGGGGGACGAACACCGGGGAGCTGTTTTTT CASSQNSGGTNTGELFF
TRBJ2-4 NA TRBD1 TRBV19 TGTGCCAGTAGGACTCCTCGACAGGGCAAAAACATTCAGTACTTC CASRTPRQGKNIQYF
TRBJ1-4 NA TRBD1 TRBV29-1 TGCAGCGCCAAGACAGGGGAGGAAAAACTGTTTTTT CSAKTGEEKLFF
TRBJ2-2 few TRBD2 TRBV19 TGTGCCAGTAGTACCGGGACTAGCGGGGGGGCGTTCACCGGGGAGCTGTTTTTT CASSTGTSGGAFTGELFF
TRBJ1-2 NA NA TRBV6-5 TGTGCCAGCAGTTACTCGCTAACAGGCGCCTATGGCTACACCTTC CASSYSLTGAYGYTF
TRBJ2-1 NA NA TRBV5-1 TGCGCCAGCAGCCTCGGGTCGACTGCCTACAATGAGCAGTTCTTC CASSLGSTAYNEQFF
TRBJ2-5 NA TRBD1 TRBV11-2 TGTGCCAGCAGCGCCCGACAGGGACAAGAGACCCAGTACTTC CASSARQGQETQYF
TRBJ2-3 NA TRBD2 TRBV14 TGTGCCAGCAGCCAACAGGAGTTAGGGAGGGCGCAGTATTTT CASSQQELGRAQYF
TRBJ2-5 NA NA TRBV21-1 TGTGCCAGCAGCAATGGGACTAGCGGGAGTATATTATCGCTGGAGACCCAGTACTTC CASSNGTSGSILSLETQYF
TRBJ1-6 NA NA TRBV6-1 TGTGCCAGCAGTGAGCCCCCCGGTTCACCCCTCCACTTT CASSEPPGSPLHF
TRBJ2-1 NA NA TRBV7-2 TGTGCCAGCAGCGAAAGGCCTAGAGAGCAGTTCTTC CASSERPREQFF
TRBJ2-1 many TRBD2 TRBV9 TGTGCCAGCAGCATAGCGGGAGCCTACAATGAGCAGTTCTTC CASSIAGAYNEQFF
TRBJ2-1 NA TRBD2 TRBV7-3 TGTGCCAGCAGCACCGGGACTAGCGGGAGGGATGAGCAGTTCTTC CASSTGTSGRDEQFF
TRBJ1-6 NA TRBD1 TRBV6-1 TGTGCCAGCAGTGACAGGGGGGCAGCCTGGGTGGGCTATAATTCACCCCTCCACTTT CASSDRGAAWVGYNSPLHF
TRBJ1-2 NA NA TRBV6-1 TGTGCCAGCAGTGAAGCGCCCGGTGCCTCCTATGGCTACACCTTC CASSEAPGASYGYTF
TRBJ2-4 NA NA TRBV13 TGTGCCAGCAGCCTTACAGGGCCGAAAAACATTCAGTACTTC CASSLTGPKNIQYF
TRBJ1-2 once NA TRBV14 TGTGCCAGCAGCCGGGACTTTTGGGGCTACACCTTC CASSRDFWGYTF
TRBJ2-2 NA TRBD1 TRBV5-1 TGCGCCAGCAGATTTTACAGGGGCTCGGTCACCGGGGAGCTGTTTTTT CASRFYRGSVTGELFF
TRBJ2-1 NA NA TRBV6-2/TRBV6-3 TGTGCCAGCAGTTCTTACCGACTCCAGAGCTCCTACAATGAGCAGTTCTTC CASSSYRLQSSYNEQFF